This TCR beta chain was retrieved from a study of T-cell memory formation after mild COVID-19. TCRdb independently ran MiXCR on the 5' RACE reads; one entry per CDR3 protein. Seen here are over 50,000 distinct CDR3 sequences, approximately 9% observed once, and the top ten hold 12%. This clonotype was counted at least ten times. Its antigen is not known. The CDR3 is made up of 15 amino acids. V was cut by 1 base and J by 5 bases, with 12 bases left in between. Germline assignment: CDR1 SGHTA and CDR2 FQGTGA. Study results and limitations: Second-wave clones with a day 37 peak had unconfirmed SARS-CoV-2 specificity. Clones that contracted clustered mainly in CM and EM if CD4+ and in EMRA if CD8+.

Sequenced input: PBMCs or a T cell subset sorted from them (not recorded which). This rearrangement joins TRBV7-3 to TRBJ2-1, with D possibly matching TRBD2 (5 bases). The TCR originated in an adult woman who had mild COVID-19 (a few samples of this study predate the infection). Cell type and time point are not known. The CDR3 bases are TGTGCCAGCAGCTTAAGTGGGAGTTTGGACAATGAGCAGTTCTTC. It is translated as CASSLSGSLDNEQFF.